The entry that follows covers one T cell receptor beta chain sequence. What it recognizes is unknown. Data came from immunoSEQ multiplex PCR; TCRdb stores just in-frame clones and leaves some out. The sample holds some 59,000 clones, about 90% seen once. These data are taken from a study of OX40 agonist ivuxolimab in advanced cancers. Study in general: Intravenous ivuxolimab at 0.01 to 10 mg/kg was given to patients every 2 weeks.

Overall study findings and caveats: The average count of expanded clones was higher among CD8+ T cells than among CD4+.

J gave up 10 bases and V 10 bases, and 14 bases lay outside the gene matches. CDR3 size: 15 residues. Germline assignment: CDR1 SNHLY and CDR2 FYNNEI. The sequences come from CD4+ or CD8+ T cells sorted from blood, collected in a trial of the OX40 agonist ivuxolimab. The genes are TRBV2 and TRBJ1-4, with TRBD1 matching over 11 bases. The clonotype comes from an adult with an advanced solid tumor such as melanoma, head and neck, liver or kidney cancer. The CDR3 is CATAMDGQGARKLFF. DNA for the CDR3: TGTGCCACCGCAATGGACGGACAGGGGGCTCGAAAACTGTTTTTT.